Listed below are T cell receptor beta chains from one sample, sequenced in a study of Tregs in tolerant kidney transplant recipients. Assay used: immunoSEQ multiplex PCR; TCRdb lists only in-frame clones, some missing. The table has about 110,000 clones, about 90% seen once. This material consisted of CD4+ T cells from blood, taken before the transplant. These receptors were obtained from a human donor who received a combined kidney and bone marrow transplant. The CDR3 runs from the conserved cysteine through the conserved F or W. The D gene is left open where the match is weak. Only some rows state a clone size, as once, few, many or a class for expanded clones.

TRBV28	.	TRBJ2-7	.	TGTGCCAGCAGTTTCGGCGGGGATAGGGAGCAGTACTTC	CASSFGGDREQYF
TRBV5-1	.	TRBJ1-2	.	TGCGCCAGCAGCTCGGGAAGCCGGGATGGCTACACCTTC	CASSSGSRDGYTF
TRBV18	.	TRBJ1-1	.	TGTGCCAGCTCGCCAAGGAGTAACACTGAAGCTTTCTTT	CASSPRSNTEAFF
TRBV27	.	TRBJ2-3	.	TGTGCCAGCAGCTTGAGGGGCACAGATACGCAGTATTTT	CASSLRGTDTQYF
TRBV6-6	.	TRBJ1-3	TRBD1	TGTGCCAGCAAGGGCCCGGACAGGGGAAGAGACACCATATATTTT	CASKGPDRGRDTIYF
TRBV4-3	.	TRBJ1-6	.	TGCGCCAGCAGCCAAGAACGGGGGGCGAGTTCACCCCTCCACTTT	CASSQERGASSPLHF
TRBV5-4	once	TRBJ2-2	TRBD2	TGTGCCAGCAGCTCGAAGACTAGCGGGGGGGTTCTAACCGGGGAGCTGTTTTTT	CASSSKTSGGVLTGELFF
TRBV7-2	.	TRBJ2-1	.	TGTGCCAGCAGCTTCCCAGGGGGGATTGAGCAGTTCTTC	CASSFPGGIEQFF
TRBV5-4	.	TRBJ2-1	.	TGTGCCAGCGGCCGACAGCAGTACAATGAGCAGTTCTTC	CASGRQQYNEQFF
TRBV25-1	once	TRBJ2-5	TRBD2	TGTGCCAGCAGTGAATTTAGCGGGTCGTCGACCCAGTACTTC	CASSEFSGSSTQYF
TRBV27	.	TRBJ1-1	TRBD1	TGTGCCAGCAGTTTCGACAGGGAGGCCGCTGAAGCTTTCTTT	CASSFDREAAEAFF
TRBV7-9	.	TRBJ1-1	.	TGTGCCAGCAGCTACCAGGAAAACACTGAAGCTTTCTTT	CASSYQENTEAFF
TRBV16	.	TRBJ1-5	.	TGTGCCAGCAGCCAAGGACTGGGAAGCCAGCCCCAGCATTTT	CASSQGLGSQPQHF
TRBV6-1	.	TRBJ1-2	.	TGTGCCAGCAGTAGACAGAATGGCTACACCTTC	CASSRQNGYTF
TRBV5-8	.	TRBJ2-5	TRBD1	TGTGCCAGCAGCCCATCGAGACAGGGTCCTCAAGAGACCCAGTACTTC	CASSPSRQGPQETQYF
TRBV11-2	.	TRBJ2-7	.	TGTGCCAGCAGCTTAGGGCCCGAGCAGTACTTC	CASSLGPEQYF
TRBV28	.	TRBJ2-7	TRBD2	TGTGCCAGCAGCCCCGGGACTAGCGGGGTATTCGGCGAGCAGTACTTC	CASSPGTSGVFGEQYF
TRBV7-9	.	TRBJ2-5	.	TGTGCCAGCAGCTTAGTCGGGACAACTTACGGGGAGACCCAGTACTTC	CASSLVGTTYGETQYF
TRBV7-2	.	TRBJ2-7	TRBD2	TGTGCCAGCAGCTTAGACTCGGGGGGAAGCTCCTACGAGCAGTACTTC	CASSLDSGGSSYEQYF
TRBV28	.	TRBJ1-5	.	TGTGCCAGCAGTTTAAGCCCCCCGGCAGGGTGGGATCAGCCCCAGCATTTT	CASSLSPPAGWDQPQHF
TRBV10-1	.	TRBJ1-4	.	TGCGCCAGCAGTGGACGGGGTGATGAAAAACTGTTTTTT	CASSGRGDEKLFF
TRBV7-6	.	TRBJ1-3	.	TGTGCCAGCAGCGCCGGACAGCTCCCCTCTGGAAACACCATATATTTT	CASSAGQLPSGNTIYF
TRBV28	once	TRBJ1-5	.	TGTGCCAGCAGTTTTGGGGGGAGAAGCAATCAGCCCCAGCATTTT	CASSFGGRSNQPQHF
TRBV5-1	.	TRBJ2-7	.	TGCGCCAGCAGCACCTCACCGGGGACTTACCCCTACGAGCAGTACTTC	CASSTSPGTYPYEQYF
TRBV19	.	TRBJ2-7	.	TGTGCCAGTAGCCCTTTCGGGGCCTACGAGCAGTACTTC	CASSPFGAYEQYF
TRBV6-5	.	TRBJ1-6	.	TGTGCCAGCAGCCACCCTTTAAGGGGGTCACCCCTCCACTTT	CASSHPLRGSPLHF
TRBV6-1	.	TRBJ2-5	TRBD2	TGTGCCAGCAGTGAACGGGGGAGGGGCCAGTACTTC	CASSERGRGQYF
TRBV28	.	TRBJ2-1	.	TGTGCCAGCCGGACTGGGGGAAGGGAGGACAATGAGCAGTTCTTC	CASRTGGREDNEQFF
TRBV27	.	TRBJ2-7	.	TGTGCCAGCACCACGTCCTTGGGGCAGGGAAGTTACGAGCAGTACTTC	CASTTSLGQGSYEQYF
TRBV19	.	TRBJ2-1	.	TGTGCCAGTAGTCCAAAAGGCGGGGAGCAGTTCTTC	CASSPKGGEQFF
TRBV9	.	TRBJ2-7	.	TGTGCCAGCAGCCGCGATACCATCCACGAGCAGCAGTACTTC	CASSRDTIHEQQYF
TRBV5-1	.	TRBJ2-6	.	TGCGCCAGCAGCCCAGGATCCCACTCTGGGGCCAACGTCCTGACTTTC	CASSPGSHSGANVLTF
TRBV5-4	.	TRBJ1-2	.	TGTGCCAGCCGTCGGGTGGGGGGGAACTATGGCTACACCTTC	CASRRVGGNYGYTF
TRBV7-2	.	TRBJ2-5	TRBD2	TGTGCCAGCAGCTTAATCCTAGCGGGGGGTTCAGAGACCCAGTACTTC	CASSLILAGGSETQYF
TRBV2	.	TRBJ1-5	.	TGTGCCAGCAGCGCAACAGGGTCGCAGCCCCAGCATTTT	CASSATGSQPQHF
TRBV28	.	TRBJ2-7	.	TGTGCCAGCAGTTTAGACACCTCCCTCTCCTACGAGCAGTACTTC	CASSLDTSLSYEQYF
TRBV5-1	.	TRBJ2-7	TRBD1	TGCGCCAGCAGCTTGATGGGACAGGCAAAGGGCTACGAGCAGTACTTC	CASSLMGQAKGYEQYF
TRBV19	.	TRBJ1-2	.	TGTGCCACCTCAAGGGTCGGGGACTATGGCTACACCTTC	CATSRVGDYGYTF
TRBV6-4	.	TRBJ2-1	TRBD2	TGTGCCAGCAGTGCCCTCCCTAGCGGGGGCTACAATGAGCAGTTCTTC	CASSALPSGGYNEQFF
TRBV10-3	.	TRBJ2-3	TRBD1	TGTGCCATCACGGACAGGGGGCTCAGCGGGAGCGTTACAGATACGCAGTATTTT	CAITDRGLSGSVTDTQYF
TRBV7-9	.	TRBJ1-1	.	TGTGCCAGCAGCTTTGGTCCAGGAGGGAACACTGAAGCTTTCTTT	CASSFGPGGNTEAFF
TRBV10-1	.	TRBJ2-7	.	TGCGCCAGCAGTGAGTCGGGGGCTCGAGAGCAGTACTTC	CASSESGAREQYF
TRBV7-2	.	TRBJ2-3	TRBD2	TGTGCCAGCAGCTTAGCTGGCGGGGGGGCCGGGGATACGCAGTATTTT	CASSLAGGGAGDTQYF
TRBV6-1	.	TRBJ1-2	.	TGTGCCAGCAGTCTCATCCCAGGGGACTATGGCTACACCTTC	CASSLIPGDYGYTF
TRBV11-1	.	TRBJ2-7	TRBD1	TGTGCCAGCAGCTCTAGGGGACAGCCGAGCTCCTACGAGCAGTACTTC	CASSSRGQPSSYEQYF
TRBV7-2	.	TRBJ2-3	.	TGTGCCAGCAGCTTCGCACTGAGCACAGATACGCAGTATTTT	CASSFALSTDTQYF